One T cell receptor (beta chain) is described in this entry. Its target is not known. This specimen belongs to a study of shared clonotypes between healthy human individuals. Study summary: For every donor, three CD4 naive, three CD4 memory, two CD8 naive and one CD8 memory plates were used.

CD45RO-negative, CCR7-selected cells formed the naive CD8 fraction, which excluded terminally differentiated effector memory CD45RA+ cells. Whole-study results and caveats: Clonotypes not shared had lower generation probabilities than those common to all four donors.

The material for each subset, its genomic DNA, was split evenly across several immunoSEQ plates. Measured with immunoSEQ multiplex PCR; TCRdb has only the in-frame clones, and not every one. The repertoire holds 1.5 million to 2.5 million clones, with just under 95% as singletons. The CDR3 runs 12 residues. Deletions cut 3 bases from V and 3 bases from J, with 7 bases between. The chain couples TRBV5-3 to TRBJ2-7; possible D gene TRBD1, 5 bases. TRBV5-3 is classed as an ORF, of uncertain function. Sequencing was carried out using naive CD8+ T cells sorted from blood. The sequence derives from a man aged 18 to 29 in good health. The CDR3 coding sequence is TGTGCCAGAAGCTGTCAGGGCTACGAGCAGTACTTC. Protein: CARSCQGYEQYF.